This TCR beta chain was captured in a study of cytomegalovirus exposure and HLA in healthy donors. This clone has a handful of counts. With 60 Vbeta and 13 Jbeta primers, the PCR was carried out. Assay used: immunoSEQ multiplex PCR; TCRdb lists only in-frame clones, some missing. The repertoire has about 160,000 clones, roughly 72% of them found once; the top ten carry less than 2%. The CDR3 has 16 residues. V lost 4 bases, J lost 0 bases, and 15 bases lay in between. Germline-derived CDR1 and CDR2 are SGHNT and YYREEE (reference sequence). Sequencing used PBMCs. This chain connects TRBV5-4 to TRBJ2-3; D is unclear. This TCR derives from a man between 35 and 55 years old in good health and CMV-seronegative. The CDR3: CASSLAIRHSTDTQYF. The CDR3 DNA follows: TGTGCCAGCAGCCTCGCGATTCGCCACAGCACAGATACGCAGTATTTT.